The 23 T cell receptor beta chains below were found in one sample sequenced in a study of graft-versus-host responses after intestinal transplantation. Clones were sequenced by immunoSEQ multiplex PCR, and TCRdb holds only the in-frame ones, with some missing. The sample has 60,000 to 90,000 clones, 90% seen once; the top ten hold about 1.3%. The antigens for these receptors are not known. Material: unstimulated CD8+ T cells sorted from spleen or lymph node cells, obtained before intestinal transplant. The receptors come from a human donor who received an intestinal transplant.

The genes are TRBV2 and TRBJ2-1, with 8 bases aligning to TRBD1. Germline V CDR1 and CDR2: SNHLY, FYNNEI. The CDR3 length is 16 residues. The V gene end was trimmed by 1 base and the J gene end by 8 bases; junction bases not matched to a gene: 10. The CDR3 nucleotides are TGTGCCAGCAGTGAAGTAGGCCAGGGGGCGTTCGATGAGCAGTTCTTC. This encodes CASSEVGQGAFDEQFF. Looking up the rest from reference TRBV2 and TRBJ2-1 gives the full variable domain: EPEVTQTPSHQVTQMGQEVILRCVPISNHLYFYWYRQILGQKVEFLVSFYNNEISEKSEIFDDQFSVERPDGSNFTLKIRSTKLEDSAMYFCASSEVGQGAFDEQFFGPGTRLTVL.

This clone was detected only once. The chain recombines TRBV4-1 with TRBJ1-1; no reliable D call. The V gene lost 0 bases and the J gene lost 1 base, with 9 bases spanning the gap. Germline CDR1 MGHRA, CDR2 YSYEKL. The CDR3 spans 15 residues. CDR3 DNA: TGCGCCAGCAGCCAAGAGGCACAATCGAACACTGAAGCTTTCTTT. Translation gives CASSQEAQSNTEAFF.

The V and J genes are TRBV9 and TRBJ2-5; 8 bases are shared with TRBD2. CDR3 length: 14 residues. V trimming: 4 bases; J trimming: 2 bases; junction bases outside the gene matches: 4. CDR1 SGDLS and CDR2 YYNGEE come from the germline V gene. Here the CDR3 DNA reads TGTGCCAGCAGCCCCCCGGGGGGGCAAGAGACCCAGTACTTC. Its protein is CASSPPGGQETQYF.

The chain has TRBV2 and TRBJ1-1; D is unclear. The CDR3 covers 14 residues. Germline lookup yields CDR1 SNHLY and CDR2 FYNNEI. V was cut by 3 bases and J by 5 bases, with 13 bases left in between. CDR3 protein: CASSDGYAVTEAFF. DNA of the CDR3: TGTGCCAGCAGTGACGGGTACGCGGTTACTGAAGCTTTCTTT.

The chain uses TRBV9 and TRBJ2-1; TRBD2 matches at 8 bases. The CDR3 totals 15 residues. J gave up 3 bases and V 0 bases, and 2 bases lay outside the gene matches. The germline CDR1 and CDR2 sequences are SGDLS and YYNGEE. CDR3 nucleotide sequence: TGTGCCAGCAGCGTAGGGACTAGCCTCTACAATGAGCAGTTCTTC. Protein product: CASSVGTSLYNEQFF.

The V and J genes are TRBV4-1 and TRBJ2-5; D is perhaps TRBD2 (6 bases). In germline, CDR1 is MGHRA, CDR2 YSYEKL. CDR3 length: 14 residues. The germline V and J ends were trimmed by 0 bases and 5 bases, with 10 bases remaining between them. The CDR3 is CASSQDPRGETQYF. CDR3 in DNA: TGCGCCAGCAGCCAAGATCCACGGGGGGAGACCCAGTACTTC.

This sequence joins TRBV4-1 and TRBJ2-2; D is possibly TRBD2 (5 bases). CDR3 size: 13 residues. Trimming stripped 1 base from V and 5 bases from J, with 5 bases between. CDR1 and CDR2 from the germline V gene are MGHRA and YSYEKL. CDR3: CASSQGGTGELFF. The CDR3 DNA follows: TGCGCCAGCAGCCAAGGAGGGACCGGGGAGCTGTTTTTT.

The V and J genes are TRBV15 and TRBJ1-2; D uncertain. The CDR3 loop spans 13 amino acids. Trimming shortened V by 3 bases and J by 4 bases, and 9 bases separated the two germline ends. The germline V gene encodes CDR1 LNHNV and CDR2 YYDKDF (reference sequence). The CDR3 region is CATSRGETYGYTF. CDR3 nucleotide sequence: TGTGCCACCAGCAGGGGCGAGACCTATGGCTACACCTTC.

The chain employs TRBV29-1 and TRBJ1-4, with 8 nucleotides matching TRBD1. In germline, CDR1 is SQVTM, CDR2 ANQGSEA. The CDR3 sequence is 15 residues long. J gave up 2 bases and V 6 bases, and 8 bases lay outside the gene matches. This CDR3 is CSVKPQGATNEKLFF. CDR3 bases: TGCAGCGTGAAGCCCCAGGGGGCCACTAATGAAAAACTGTTTTTT.

The chain uses TRBV6-1 and TRBJ2-5; TRBD2 matches 9 bases. Trimming at V came to 2 bases and at J to 5 bases, leaving 9 bases not matched to a gene. CDR1 and CDR2 (germline): MNHNS, SASEGT. The CDR3 consists of 16 residues. The CDR3 DNA is TGTGCCAGCAGTGAATGGAGCGGGGGGTTTGAGGAGACCCAGTACTTC. Protein product: CASSEWSGGFEETQYF.

The chain links TRBV7-3 to TRBJ1-2; possibly TRBD1 for D (5 bases). V was clipped by 1 base and J by 8 bases, with 20 bases between them. CDR1 is SGHTA and CDR2 is FQGTGA in the germline V gene. The CDR3 consists of 16 residues. The CDR3 sequence: CASSLIGGQGGDGYTF. The DNA of the CDR3 is TGTGCCAGCAGCTTAATAGGTGGGCAGGGTGGAGACGGCTACACCTTC.

This chain connects TRBV14 to TRBJ2-5; 7 bases are shared with TRBD1. The CDR3 contains 15 residues. Trimming took 1 base from V and 5 from J; bases not matched to a gene: 7. Germline CDR1 is SGHDN and CDR2 is FVKESK. CDR3 loop: CASSQVRGGAETQYF. CDR3 bases: TGTGCCAGCAGCCAAGTCCGAGGGGGCGCGGAGACCCAGTACTTC.

The V gene is TRBV13, the J gene TRBJ2-2; weak D call: TRBD2 (6 bases). The V end lost 10 bases, the J end lost 5 bases, and 11 bases lay between the germline ends. This CDR3 region has 12 residues. Germline V gives CDR1 PRHDT, CDR2 FYEKMQ (reference sequence). The CDR3 sequence: CATGEGTGELFF. DNA of the CDR3: TGTGCCACGGGAGAAGGGACCGGGGAGCTGTTTTTT. Using reference TRBV13 and TRBJ2-2 for the parts outside the CDR3, the full variable domain is AAGVIQSPRHLIKEKRETATLKCYPIPRHDTVYWYQQGPGQDPQFLISFYEKMQSDKGSIPDRFSAQQFSDYHSELNMSSLELGDSALYFCATGEGTGELFFGEGSRLTVL.

The chain recombines TRBV29-1 with TRBJ2-1; 7 bases map to TRBD2. CDR3 length equals 14 residues. V shed 7 bases and J 2 bases; nucleotides not matched to a gene: 8. Germline V lookup: CDR1 SQVTM, CDR2 ANQGSEA. The CDR3 region is CSAPGGGTYNEQFF. The CDR3 nucleotides read TGCAGCGCCCCAGGCGGGGGTACCTACAATGAGCAGTTCTTC.

The chain employs TRBV5-6 and TRBJ2-3, with 9 bases lining up with TRBD2. The junction had 6 bases not matched to a gene; V was cut back by 3 bases and J by 4 bases. The CDR3 is made up of 15 amino acids. CDR1 and CDR2 (germline): SGHDT, YYEEEE. DNA of the CDR3: TGTGCCAGCAGCTGGCGGGGGGGAATTGCAGATACGCAGTATTTT. This codes for CASSWRGGIADTQYF. Full variable domain (outside the CDR3, taken from reference TRBV5-6 and TRBJ2-3): DAGVTQSPTHLIKTRGQQVTLRCSPKSGHDTVSWYQQALGQGPQFIFQYYEEEERQRGNFPDRFSGHQFPNYSSELNVNALLLGDSALYLCASSWRGGIADTQYFGPGTRLTVL.

The chain combines TRBV5-6 with TRBJ2-1, with unresolved D. CDR3 size: 13 residues. Germline values: CDR1 SGHDT, CDR2 YYEEEE. The V gene lost 2 bases and the J gene lost 4 bases, with 7 bases spanning the gap. CDR3 residues: CASSFGEYNEQFF. CDR3 coding DNA: TGTGCCAGCAGCTTTGGAGAGTACAATGAGCAGTTCTTC.

The sample holds one count of this clone. J is TRBJ2-1 and V is TRBV10-2; possibly TRBD2 for D (6 bases). The V and J ends lost 10 bases and 1 base respectively, with 11 bases between them. Germline lookup yields CDR1 WSHSY and CDR2 SAAADI. The CDR3 runs 13 residues. The CDR3 bases are TGCGCCACCGGACGGGGGTCCTACAATGAGCAGTTCTTC. It encodes CATGRGSYNEQFF.

The chain has TRBV7-8 and TRBJ1-5, with TRBD1 matching over 8 bases. Germline V gives CDR1 SGHVS, CDR2 FQNEAQ. V shed 4 bases, J shed 4 bases, and the junction held 6 bases outside the gene matches. The CDR3 consists of 15 residues. CDR3 sequence reads: CASSSPGQENQPQHF. CDR3 bases: TGTGCCAGCAGCTCTCCGGGACAGGAAAATCAGCCCCAGCATTTT.

J is TRBJ2-5 and V is TRBV2, with D maybe TRBD2 (5 bases). Trimming took off 7 bases at V and 0 bases at J, with 15 bases between the two ends. Germline lookup yields CDR1 SNHLY and CDR2 FYNNEI. This CDR3 region has 15 residues. CDR3 region: CASKTTPGYQETQYF. As DNA, the CDR3 is TGTGCCAGCAAGACCACCCCGGGGTACCAAGAGACCCAGTACTTC.

The chain uses TRBV7-8 and TRBJ2-1; 13 bases fit TRBD2. Germline CDR1 reads SGHVS; CDR2 reads FQNEAQ. After removal of 7 bases from V and 7 bases from J, the junction contained 7 bases not matched to a gene. The CDR3 is made up of 15 amino acids. The CDR3 reads CASNLLAGGGNEQFF. CDR3 sequence (DNA): TGTGCCAGCAACCTACTAGCGGGGGGGGGTAATGAGCAGTTCTTC.

This rearrangement joins TRBV9 to TRBJ1-1; 8 nucleotides align to TRBD1. With V trimmed by 10 bases and J by 1 base, 6 bases remained unmatched. This CDR3 region has 13 residues. The germline gives CDR1 SGDLS, CDR2 YYNGEE. CDR3 coding DNA: TGTGCCTCACAAGGACAGGGGAACACTGAAGCTTTCTTT. It is translated as CASQGQGNTEAFF.

This clone appeared once. The CDR3 loop reads CATSIQANTEAFF. The CDR3 region has the DNA TGTGCCACCAGCATACAGGCGAACACTGAAGCTTTCTTT. The chain has TRBV15 and TRBJ1-1; tentative D call: TRBD1 (5 bases). The V gene's germline CDR1 is LNHNV and CDR2 YYDKDF (reference sequence). The CDR3 length is 13 residues. Trimming removed 4 bases at V and 1 base at J, with 7 bases between.

J is TRBJ1-2 and V is TRBV9; 7 nucleotides line up with TRBD1. CDR3 size: 15 residues. Germline values: CDR1 SGDLS, CDR2 YYNGEE. V shed 6 bases, J shed 4 bases, and the junction held 12 bases outside the gene matches. This CDR3 is CASTRSTGNGYGYTF. In DNA form, the CDR3 reads TGTGCCAGCACCCGGTCGACAGGGAACGGCTATGGCTACACCTTC.